This is a list of T cell receptor beta chains from one sample in a study of CD8+ T cells in alopecia areata. Assay: immunoSEQ multiplex PCR; the TCRdb copy retains only in-frame clones and omits some. Found here are 110,000 to 150,000 clones, about 51% of them singletons; the top ten hold more than 15%. The sample here was CD8+ T cells sorted from blood, taken at week 4, from a patient treated with tofacitinib. These receptors were taken from a human donor with alopecia areata. CDR3s include the opening cysteine and the closing phenylalanine or tryptophan. The D gene is left open where the match is weak. Clone size appears in some rows only: once, few, many, or a class for an expanded clone.

>13|TRBV6-6|few|-|TRBJ2-4
CASSYLGDYIQYF
TGTGCCAGCAGTTACCTAGGGGACTACATTCAGTACTTC
>15|TRBV29-1|-|-|TRBJ2-7
CSVEVARQSSYEQYF
TGCAGCGTCGAAGTGGCGAGACAGAGCTCCTACGAGCAGTACTTC
>15|TRBV4-1|-|-|TRBJ2-1
CASSQGGLGPGEQFF
TGCGCCAGCAGCCAGGGGGGACTGGGCCCGGGTGAGCAGTTCTTC
>12|TRBV30|-|-|TRBJ1-2
CAWTGGLYGYTF
TGTGCCTGGACCGGGGGACTATATGGCTACACCTTC
>11|TRBV5-6|-|-|TRBJ2-7
CASSLGGEQYF
TGTGCCAGCAGCTTGGGGGGCGAGCAGTACTTC
>14|TRBV30|-|-|TRBJ2-3
CAWSVRQGRDTQYF
TGTGCCTGGAGTGTACGGCAGGGGAGAGATACGCAGTATTTT
>14|TRBV6-5|-|TRBD1|TRBJ1-1
CASSQGGPDTEAFF
TGTGCCAGCAGTCAAGGGGGCCCGGACACTGAAGCTTTCTTT
>16|TRBV5-6|-|-|TRBJ1-6
CASSLKVGEYNSPLHF
TGTGCCAGCAGCTTGAAGGTCGGGGAATATAATTCACCCCTCCACTTT
>16|TRBV9|-|TRBD2|TRBJ2-3
CASSLGLAGHTDTQYF
TGTGCCAGCAGCCTTGGACTAGCGGGGCACACAGATACGCAGTATTTT
>12|TRBV13|-|-|TRBJ1-1
CASSEVKGEAFF
TGTGCCAGCAGCGAAGTAAAAGGGGAAGCTTTCTTT
>17|TRBV13|few|TRBD1|TRBJ1-2
CASSTAGTGDVYYGYTF
TGTGCCAGCAGCACTGCCGGGACAGGGGACGTGTACTATGGCTACACCTTC
>15|TRBV5-6|few|TRBD2|TRBJ2-7
CASSQLAGETYEQYF
TGTGCCAGCAGCCAACTAGCGGGGGAAACCTACGAGCAGTACTTC
>14|TRBV9|-|-|TRBJ2-7
CASSEGGQTYEQYF
TGTGCCAGCAGCGAGGGGGGACAAACCTACGAGCAGTACTTC
>13|TRBV27|once|-|TRBJ1-1
CASSLSFGGEAFF
TGTGCCAGCAGTTTATCTTTTGGGGGGGAAGCTTTCTTT
>19|TRBV6-1|-|-|TRBJ1-5
CASSEALAFTVYSNQPQHF
TGTGCCAGCAGTGAAGCGCTAGCCTTCACCGTCTATAGCAATCAGCCCCAGCATTTT
>14|TRBV27|-|-|TRBJ1-5
CASSLQGGNQPQHF
TGTGCCAGCAGTTTACAGGGCGGCAATCAGCCCCAGCATTTT
>15|TRBV15|many|TRBD2|TRBJ2-5
CATSRETSGAETQYF
TGTGCCACCAGCAGAGAAACTAGCGGGGCGGAGACCCAGTACTTC
>12|TRBV27|once|-|TRBJ2-2
CASRVVTGELFF
TGTGCCAGCCGCGTCGTGACCGGGGAGCTGTTTTTT
>14|TRBV6-6|few|TRBD1|TRBJ1-1
CASSYRQGHTEAFF
TGTGCCAGCAGTTATAGACAGGGTCACACTGAAGCTTTCTTT
>13|TRBV27|-|TRBD2|TRBJ2-3
CASSSGGPDTQYF
TGTGCCAGCAGTTCGGGGGGGCCAGATACGCAGTATTTT
>14|TRBV6-5|-|-|TRBJ2-6
CASSYSSEANVLTF
TGTGCCAGCAGTTACTCGTCAGAGGCGAACGTCCTGACTTTC
>14|TRBV5-1|few|TRBD1|TRBJ2-5
CASSLATGAETQYF
TGCGCCAGCAGCTTGGCGACAGGGGCGGAGACCCAGTACTTC
>16|TRBV4-3|few|-|TRBJ2-2
CASSQDGQMNTGELFF
TGCGCCAGCAGCCAAGATGGACAGATGAACACCGGGGAGCTGTTTTTT
>15|TRBV6-5|-|-|TRBJ1-1
CASSYTKWANTEAFF
TGTGCCAGCAGTTACACCAAATGGGCAAACACTGAAGCTTTCTTT
>14|TRBV29-1|few|-|TRBJ2-2
CSVLPQENTGELFF
TGCAGCGTTCTACCACAGGAGAACACCGGGGAGCTGTTTTTT
>14|TRBV2|-|-|TRBJ2-7
CASSQTGLSYEQYF
TGTGCCAGCAGCCAGACAGGTCTCTCCTACGAGCAGTACTTC
>13|TRBV13|-|-|TRBJ1-3
CASSPTDGNTIYF
TGTGCCAGCAGCCCGACGGACGGAAACACCATATATTTT
>13|TRBV29-1|few|-|TRBJ2-1
CSVFTGMDDEQFF
TGCAGCGTTTTTACAGGTATGGACGATGAGCAGTTCTTC
>15|TRBV13|few|TRBD1|TRBJ2-7
CASSILGQGTYEQYF
TGTGCCAGCAGCATCCTCGGACAGGGGACCTACGAGCAGTACTTC
>18|TRBV5-6|few|-|TRBJ2-5
CASSLSDWTDPYQETQYF
TGTGCCAGCAGCTTGAGTGATTGGACAGACCCGTACCAAGAGACCCAGTACTTC
>15|TRBV5-6|-|-|TRBJ1-1
CASSLETGGNTEAFF
TGTGCCAGCAGCTTGGAGACAGGAGGGAACACTGAAGCTTTCTTT
>13|TRBV5-4|-|-|TRBJ1-2
CASSLETGYGYTF
TGTGCCAGCAGCTTGGAGACGGGCTATGGCTACACCTTC
>18|TRBV30|-|-|TRBJ1-6
CAWSGIQGSSSYNSPLHF
TGTGCCTGGAGTGGGATCCAGGGTTCCAGCTCCTATAATTCACCCCTCCACTTT
>15|TRBV6-4|-|TRBD2|TRBJ2-5
CASSESSGTQETQYF
TGTGCCAGCAGTGAAAGTAGCGGGACCCAAGAGACCCAGTACTTC
>14|TRBV29-1|once|-|TRBJ2-7
CSVEDSPSSYEQYF
TGCAGCGTTGAGGATTCGCCAAGCTCCTACGAGCAGTACTTC
>14|TRBV13|-|-|TRBJ2-5
CASSLGTLGETQYF
TGTGCCAGCAGCTTAGGAACGTTGGGAGAGACCCAGTACTTC
>11|TRBV29-1|-|-|TRBJ2-7
CSARGMYEQYF
TGCAGCGCTCGCGGAATGTACGAGCAGTACTTC
>16|TRBV27|-|-|TRBJ2-4
CASSLNAGEGINIQYF
TGTGCCAGCAGTTTAAACGCAGGGGAGGGTATAAACATTCAGTACTTC
>12|TRBV5-6|-|-|TRBJ2-5
CASSTDEGAQYF
TGTGCCAGCAGCACCGATGAAGGGGCCCAGTACTTC
>11|TRBV30|-|-|TRBJ2-2
CAWSNGGELFF
TGTGCCTGGAGTAACGGCGGGGAGCTGTTTTTT
>14|TRBV27|-|TRBD2|TRBJ2-5
CASSLRGEGETQYF
TGTGCCAGCAGTTTGCGGGGGGAGGGAGAGACCCAGTACTTC
>14|TRBV14|-|TRBD2|TRBJ2-1
CASSHWDYNNEQFF
TGTGCCAGCAGCCATTGGGACTACAACAATGAGCAGTTCTTC
>13|TRBV29-1|-|-|TRBJ2-1
CSEVRTIRNEQFF
TGCAGCGAAGTGCGGACTATCCGGAATGAGCAGTTCTTC
>14|TRBV29-1|-|TRBD1|TRBJ2-7
CSVEGAQGKYEQYF
TGCAGCGTTGAAGGAGCACAGGGGAAATACGAGCAGTACTTC
>15|TRBV7-9|few|TRBD1|TRBJ1-3
CASSFQGAAGNTIYF
TGTGCCAGCAGCTTCCAGGGGGCAGCGGGAAACACCATATATTTT
>13|TRBV30|-|-|TRBJ1-1
CAWSQDTNTEAFF
TGTGCCTGGAGTCAGGACACTAACACTGAAGCTTTCTTT
>18|TRBV9|-|TRBD2|TRBJ2-1
CASSDGLAGVRSYNEQFF
TGTGCCAGCAGCGACGGACTAGCGGGGGTCCGCTCCTACAATGAGCAGTTCTTC
>14|TRBV13|-|-|TRBJ2-4
CASSSQGLFDIQYF
TGTGCCAGCAGCTCACAGGGACTCTTTGACATTCAGTACTTC
>15|TRBV6-5|-|-|TRBJ2-7
CASSYSAATSYEQYF
TGTGCCAGCAGTTACTCGGCAGCCACTAGCTACGAGCAGTACTTC
>14|TRBV7-9|-|-|TRBJ1-5
CASSPQGFWQPQHF
TGTGCCAGCAGCCCACAGGGATTTTGGCAGCCCCAGCATTTT